The TCR beta chain under discussion was sequenced for a study of shared clonotypes between healthy human individuals. Notes on the study in general: Depth of sequencing was expected to influence donor clonotype sharing.

On this clone: Its antigen remains unidentified.

Deep was the level used in running the assay. Across several immunoSEQ plates, the genomic DNA of each subset was split evenly. The table came from immunoSEQ multiplex PCR; TCRdb's copy has only in-frame clones and leaves some out. The sample lists over a million clones, roughly 97% occurring once. V lost 4 bases and J lost 4; bases outside the gene matches: 21. CDR1 is SGHRS and CDR2 is YFSETQ in the germline V gene. The CDR3 sequence is 20 residues long. The chain uses TRBV5-1 and TRBJ2-1; 9 positions agree with TRBD1. The clonotype originates from a man between 25 and 39 years old in good health. The sample consisted of naive CD4+ T cells sorted from blood. Subset described: CD45RA+ positively selected. The CDR3 protein is CASSAQGQGIEGRRYNEQFF. The CDR3 DNA reads TGCGCCAGCAGCGCCCAAGGACAGGGGATCGAGGGACGTAGGTACAATGAGCAGTTCTTC.